The present T cell receptor (beta chain) was sequenced within a study of identical twins. Study-wide findings and caveats: For cord blood, abundant beta clonotypes had fewer insertions, unlike memory repertoires, which showed none.

Template switching created a universal primer site, and the cDNA included unique molecular identifiers. TCRdb processed the 5' RACE reads anew with MiXCR; each CDR3 protein has one entry. The sample lists under 300,000 distinct CDR3 sequences, 6.5% occurring once. The CDR3 totals 13 residues. V was trimmed by 1 base and J by 2 bases, leaving 6 bases between them. Germline values: CDR1 SEHNR, CDR2 FQNEAQ (reference sequence). Details on this clonotype: Its specificity is not known.

Another study also made use of these data, one on T cells expressing NK-cell markers. From that second work: From sorted CD3+CD56+NKG2C+, CD3+CD56+NKG2C- and CD3+CD56-NKG2C+ T cells came the TCR beta repertoires. One observes that, in several donors, these clonotypes were also the leading ones within the CD3+CD56-NKG2C+ fraction.

This chain connects TRBV7-9 to TRBJ2-7; D is undetermined. The receptor comes from a woman aged 18-29 years in good health. The sample was CD8+ T cells sorted from blood. DNA for the CDR3: TGTGCCAGCAGCTTAGTTCCTACCTACGAGCAGTACTTC. This gives the protein CASSLVPTYEQYF.